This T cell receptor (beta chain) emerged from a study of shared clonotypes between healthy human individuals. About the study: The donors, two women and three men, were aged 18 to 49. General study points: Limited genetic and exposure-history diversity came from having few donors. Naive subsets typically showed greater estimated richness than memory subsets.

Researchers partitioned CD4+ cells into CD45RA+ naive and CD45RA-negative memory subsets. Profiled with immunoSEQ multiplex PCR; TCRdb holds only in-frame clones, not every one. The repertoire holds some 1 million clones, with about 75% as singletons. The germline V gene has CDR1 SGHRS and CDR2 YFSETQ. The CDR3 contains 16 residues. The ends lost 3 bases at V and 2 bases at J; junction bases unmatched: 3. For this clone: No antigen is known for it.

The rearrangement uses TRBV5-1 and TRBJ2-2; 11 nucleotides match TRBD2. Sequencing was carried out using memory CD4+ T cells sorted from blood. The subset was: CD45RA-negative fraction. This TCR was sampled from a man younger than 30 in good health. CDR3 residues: CASSWGLAVNTGELFF. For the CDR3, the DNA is TGCGCCAGCAGCTGGGGACTAGCGGTCAACACCGGGGAGCTGTTTTTT.